This TCR beta chain was sequenced in a study of blood T cell repertoires in COVID-19. Profiling relied on immunoSEQ multiplex PCR, and the TCRdb table lists in-frame clones only, not all of them. The table shows tens of thousands of clones, with around four fifths occurring only once. The CDR3 is 13 residues long. Germline CDR1 and CDR2: MNHEY and SMNVEV (reference sequence). V lost 4 bases to trimming and J lost 9 bases; unmatched junction nucleotides: 3. The sample taken for sequencing was peripheral blood. The chain couples TRBV27 to TRBJ1-6, with 7 bases aligning to TRBD1. The origin of this receptor is a man between 65 and 85 years old with acute or convalescent COVID-19. For the CDR3, the DNA is TGTGCCAGCAGTTCACAGGGGATTTCACCCCTCCACTTT. Its translation is CASSSQGISPLHF.